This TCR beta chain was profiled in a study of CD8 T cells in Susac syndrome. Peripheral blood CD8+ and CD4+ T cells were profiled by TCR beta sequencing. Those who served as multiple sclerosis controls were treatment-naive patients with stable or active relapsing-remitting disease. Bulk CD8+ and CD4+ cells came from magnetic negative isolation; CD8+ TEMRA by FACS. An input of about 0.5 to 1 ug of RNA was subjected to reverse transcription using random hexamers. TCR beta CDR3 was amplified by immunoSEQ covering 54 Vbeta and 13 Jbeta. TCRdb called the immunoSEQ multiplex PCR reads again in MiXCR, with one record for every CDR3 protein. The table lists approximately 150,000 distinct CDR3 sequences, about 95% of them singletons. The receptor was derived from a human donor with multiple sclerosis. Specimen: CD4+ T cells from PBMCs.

DNA of the CDR3: TGTGCCAGCAGCAAAGGCGGCAGGGGTGGACAGCCCCAGCATTTT. Protein: CASSKGGRGGQPQHF. This chain uses TRBV21-1 with TRBJ1-5. TRBV21-1 constitutes a pseudogene. CDR3 length: 15 residues.